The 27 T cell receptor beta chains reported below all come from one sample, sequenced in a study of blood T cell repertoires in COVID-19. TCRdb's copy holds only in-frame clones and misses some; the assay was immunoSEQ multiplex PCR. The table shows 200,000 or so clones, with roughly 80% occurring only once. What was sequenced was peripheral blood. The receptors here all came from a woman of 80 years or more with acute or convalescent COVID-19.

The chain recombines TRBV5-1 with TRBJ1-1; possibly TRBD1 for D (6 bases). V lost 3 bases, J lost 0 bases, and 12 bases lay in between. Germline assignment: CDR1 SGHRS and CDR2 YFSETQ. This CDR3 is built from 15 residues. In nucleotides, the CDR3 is TGCGCCAGCAGCTCAAGGACAGAGCTGAACACTGAAGCTTTCTTT. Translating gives CASSSRTELNTEAFF.

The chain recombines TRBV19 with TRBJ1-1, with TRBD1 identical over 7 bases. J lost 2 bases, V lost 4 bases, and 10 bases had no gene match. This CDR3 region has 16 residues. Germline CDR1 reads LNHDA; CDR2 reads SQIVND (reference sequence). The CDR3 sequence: CASSSRWAGGNTEAFF. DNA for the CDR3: TGTGCCAGTAGTAGCCGGTGGGCAGGGGGAAACACTGAAGCTTTCTTT.

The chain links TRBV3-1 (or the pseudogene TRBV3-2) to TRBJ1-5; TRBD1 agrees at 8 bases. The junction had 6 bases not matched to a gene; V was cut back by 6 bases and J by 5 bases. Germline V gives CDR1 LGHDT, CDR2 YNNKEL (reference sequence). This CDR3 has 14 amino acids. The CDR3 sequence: CASSSRGQDQPQHF. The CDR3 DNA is TGTGCCAGCAGTTCCAGGGGGCAGGATCAGCCCCAGCATTTT.

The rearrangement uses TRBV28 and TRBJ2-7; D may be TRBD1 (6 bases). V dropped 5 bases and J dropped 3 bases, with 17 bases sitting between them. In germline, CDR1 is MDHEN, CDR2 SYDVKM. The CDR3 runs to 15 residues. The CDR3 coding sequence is TGTGCCAGCAGTCCCATCGGGACATCATACTACGAGCAGTACTTC. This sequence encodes CASSPIGTSYYEQYF. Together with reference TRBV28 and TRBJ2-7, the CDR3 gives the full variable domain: DVKVTQSSRYLVKRTGEKVFLECVQDMDHENMFWYRQDPGLGLRLIYFSYDVKMKEKGDIPEGYSVSREKKERFSLILESASTNQTSMYLCASSPIGTSYYEQYFGPGTRLTVT.

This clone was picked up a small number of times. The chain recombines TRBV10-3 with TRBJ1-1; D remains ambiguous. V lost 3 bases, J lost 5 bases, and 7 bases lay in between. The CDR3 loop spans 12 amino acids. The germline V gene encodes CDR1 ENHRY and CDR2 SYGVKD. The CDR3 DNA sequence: TGTGCCATCAGTGATAGGGAGACTGAAGCTTTCTTT. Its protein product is CAISDRETEAFF.

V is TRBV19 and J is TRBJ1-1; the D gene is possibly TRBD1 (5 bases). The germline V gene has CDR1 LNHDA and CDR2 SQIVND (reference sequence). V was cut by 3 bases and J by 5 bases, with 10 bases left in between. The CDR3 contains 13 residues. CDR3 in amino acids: CASSIWAGTEAFF. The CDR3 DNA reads TGTGCCAGTAGTATTTGGGCAGGGACTGAAGCTTTCTTT.

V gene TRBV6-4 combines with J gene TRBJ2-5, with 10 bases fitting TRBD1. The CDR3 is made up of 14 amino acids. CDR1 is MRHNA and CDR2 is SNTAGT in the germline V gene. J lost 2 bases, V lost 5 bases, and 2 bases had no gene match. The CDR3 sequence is CASSRTGGQETQYF. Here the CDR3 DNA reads TGTGCCAGCAGTAGGACAGGGGGACAAGAGACCCAGTACTTC.

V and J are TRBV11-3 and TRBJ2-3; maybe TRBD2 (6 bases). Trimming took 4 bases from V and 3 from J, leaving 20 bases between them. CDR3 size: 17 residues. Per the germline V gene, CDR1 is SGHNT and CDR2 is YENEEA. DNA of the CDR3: TGTGCCAGCAGCTATGTGGGGGTGGAGGGAGAGACAGATACGCAGTATTTT. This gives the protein CASSYVGVEGETDTQYF.

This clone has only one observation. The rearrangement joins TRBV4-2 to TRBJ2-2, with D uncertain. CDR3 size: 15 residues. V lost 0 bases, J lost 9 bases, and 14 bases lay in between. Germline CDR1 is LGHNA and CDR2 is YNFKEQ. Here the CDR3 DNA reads TGTGCCAGCAGCCAAGATATCGGTCAAGCCCGGGAGCTGTTTTTT. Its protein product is CASSQDIGQARELFF.

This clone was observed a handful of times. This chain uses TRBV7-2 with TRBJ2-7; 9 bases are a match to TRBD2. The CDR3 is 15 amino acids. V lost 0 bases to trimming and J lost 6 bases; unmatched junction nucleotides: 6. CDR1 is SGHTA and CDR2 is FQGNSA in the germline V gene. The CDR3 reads CASSLAASGIVEQYF. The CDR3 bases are TGTGCCAGCAGCTTAGCGGCTAGCGGGATCGTCGAGCAGTACTTC. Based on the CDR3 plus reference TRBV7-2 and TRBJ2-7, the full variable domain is GAGVSQSPSNKVTEKGKDVELRCDPISGHTALYWYRQSLGQGLEFLIYFQGNSAPDKSGLPSDRFSAERTGGSVSTLTIQRTQQEDSAVYLCASSLAASGIVEQYFGPGTRLTVT.

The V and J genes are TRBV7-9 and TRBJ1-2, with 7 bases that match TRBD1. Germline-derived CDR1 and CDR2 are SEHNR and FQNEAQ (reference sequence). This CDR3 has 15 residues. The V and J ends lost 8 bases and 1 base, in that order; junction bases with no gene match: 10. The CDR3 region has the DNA TGTGCCAGCGGGATGGGGACAGATATTAACTATGGCTACACCTTC. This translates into CASGMGTDINYGYTF.

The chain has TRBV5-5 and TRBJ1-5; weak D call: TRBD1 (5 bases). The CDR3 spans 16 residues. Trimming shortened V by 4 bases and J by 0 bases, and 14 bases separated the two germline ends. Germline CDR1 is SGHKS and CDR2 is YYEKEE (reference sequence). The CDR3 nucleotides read TGTGCCAGCAGCCTCCGACAGTCATATAGCAATCAGCCCCAGCATTTT. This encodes CASSLRQSYSNQPQHF.

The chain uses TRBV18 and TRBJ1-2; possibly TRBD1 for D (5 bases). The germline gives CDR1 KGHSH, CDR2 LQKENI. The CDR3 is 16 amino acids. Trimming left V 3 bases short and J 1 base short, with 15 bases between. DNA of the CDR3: TGTGCCAGCTCACCTTCGGCTTCGACAGATAACTATGGCTACACCTTC. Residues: CASSPSASTDNYGYTF.

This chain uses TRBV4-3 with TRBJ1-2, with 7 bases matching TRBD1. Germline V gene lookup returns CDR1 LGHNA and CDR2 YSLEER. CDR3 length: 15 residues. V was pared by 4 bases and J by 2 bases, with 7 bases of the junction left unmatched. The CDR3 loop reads CASSPGTATNYGYTF. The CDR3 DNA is TGCGCCAGCAGCCCTGGGACAGCTACGAACTATGGCTACACCTTC.

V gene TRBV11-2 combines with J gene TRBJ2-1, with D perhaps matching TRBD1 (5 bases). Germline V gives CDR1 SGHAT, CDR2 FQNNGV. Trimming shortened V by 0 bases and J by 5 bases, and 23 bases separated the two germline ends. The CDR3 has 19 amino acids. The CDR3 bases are TGTGCCAGCAGCTTAGACAGGTCGGCAGGGATCGGTTCGGACAATGAGCAGTTCTTC. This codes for CASSLDRSAGIGSDNEQFF.

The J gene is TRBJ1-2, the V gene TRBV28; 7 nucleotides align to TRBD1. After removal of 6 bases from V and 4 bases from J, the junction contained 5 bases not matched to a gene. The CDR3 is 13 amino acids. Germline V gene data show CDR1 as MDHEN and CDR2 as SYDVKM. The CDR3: CASRSGTVYGYTF. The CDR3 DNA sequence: TGTGCCAGCAGATCCGGGACAGTCTATGGCTACACCTTC.

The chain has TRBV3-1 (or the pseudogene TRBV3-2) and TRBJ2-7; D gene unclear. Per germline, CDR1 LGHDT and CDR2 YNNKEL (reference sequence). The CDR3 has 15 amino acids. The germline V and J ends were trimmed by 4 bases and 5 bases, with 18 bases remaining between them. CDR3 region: CASSPRAISHHEQYF. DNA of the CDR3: TGTGCCAGCAGCCCACGCGCAATCTCGCACCACGAGCAGTACTTC.

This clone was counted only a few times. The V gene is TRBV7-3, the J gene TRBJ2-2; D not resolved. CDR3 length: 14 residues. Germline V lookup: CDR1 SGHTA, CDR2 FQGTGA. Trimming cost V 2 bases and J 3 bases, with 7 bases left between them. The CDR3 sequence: CASSLGAYTGELFF. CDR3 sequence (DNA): TGTGCCAGCAGCTTAGGAGCTTACACCGGGGAGCTGTTTTTT.

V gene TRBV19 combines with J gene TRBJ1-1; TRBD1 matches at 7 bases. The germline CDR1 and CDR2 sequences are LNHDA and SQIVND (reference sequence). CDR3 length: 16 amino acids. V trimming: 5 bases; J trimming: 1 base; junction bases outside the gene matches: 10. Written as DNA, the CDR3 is TGTGCCAGTAGTCCAAGATTAAACAGGGGGAACACTGAAGCTTTCTTT. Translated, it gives CASSPRLNRGNTEAFF.

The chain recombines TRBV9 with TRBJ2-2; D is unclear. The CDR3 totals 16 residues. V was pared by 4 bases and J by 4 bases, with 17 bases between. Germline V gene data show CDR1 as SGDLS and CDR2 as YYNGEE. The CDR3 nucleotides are TGTGCCAGCAGCCCTAATATTGGTGGCGGCACCGGGGAGCTGTTTTTT. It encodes CASSPNIGGGTGELFF.

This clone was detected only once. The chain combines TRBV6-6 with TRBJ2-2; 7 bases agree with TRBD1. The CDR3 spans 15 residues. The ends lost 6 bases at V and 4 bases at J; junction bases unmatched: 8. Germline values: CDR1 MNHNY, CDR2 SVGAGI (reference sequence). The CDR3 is CASRLDRVGTGELFF. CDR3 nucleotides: TGTGCCAGCAGACTCGACAGGGTAGGCACCGGGGAGCTGTTTTTT.

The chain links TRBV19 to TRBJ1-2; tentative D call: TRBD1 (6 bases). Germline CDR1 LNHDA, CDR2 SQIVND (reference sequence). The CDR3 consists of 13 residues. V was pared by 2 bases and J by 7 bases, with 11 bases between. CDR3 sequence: CASSITGSRGYTF. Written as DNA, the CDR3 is TGTGCCAGTAGTATAACAGGGTCCCGTGGCTACACCTTC.

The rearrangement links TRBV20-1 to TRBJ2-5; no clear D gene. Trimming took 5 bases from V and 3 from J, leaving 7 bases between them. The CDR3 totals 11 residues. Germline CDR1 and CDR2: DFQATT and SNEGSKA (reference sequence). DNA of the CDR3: TGCAGTGCTTTAGAAGAAGAGACCCAGTACTTC. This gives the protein CSALEEETQYF.

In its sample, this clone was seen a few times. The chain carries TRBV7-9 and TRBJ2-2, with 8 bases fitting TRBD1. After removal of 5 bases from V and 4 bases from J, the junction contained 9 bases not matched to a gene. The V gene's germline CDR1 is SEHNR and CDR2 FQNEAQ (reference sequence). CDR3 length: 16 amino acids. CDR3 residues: CASSAPGQERTGELFF. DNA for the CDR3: TGTGCCAGCAGCGCCCCGGGACAGGAGCGCACCGGGGAGCTGTTTTTT.

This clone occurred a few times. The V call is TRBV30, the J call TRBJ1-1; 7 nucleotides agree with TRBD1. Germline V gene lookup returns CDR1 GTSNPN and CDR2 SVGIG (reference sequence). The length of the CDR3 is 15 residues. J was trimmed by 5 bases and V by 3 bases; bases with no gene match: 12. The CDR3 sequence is CAWSIGTVGRTEAFF. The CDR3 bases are TGTGCCTGGAGCATCGGGACAGTGGGAAGGACTGAAGCTTTCTTT.

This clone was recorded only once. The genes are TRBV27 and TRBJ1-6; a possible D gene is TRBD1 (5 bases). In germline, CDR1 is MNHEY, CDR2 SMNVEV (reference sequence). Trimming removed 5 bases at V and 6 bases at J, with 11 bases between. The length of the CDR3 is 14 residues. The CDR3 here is CASSPGVRNSPLHF. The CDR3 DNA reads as TGTGCCAGCAGTCCGGGGGTGCGTAATTCACCCCTCCACTTT.

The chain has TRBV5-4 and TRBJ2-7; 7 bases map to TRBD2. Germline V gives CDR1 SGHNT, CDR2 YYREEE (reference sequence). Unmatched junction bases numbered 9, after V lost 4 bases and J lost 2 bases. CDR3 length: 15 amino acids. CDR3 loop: CASSPLRGDAYEQYF. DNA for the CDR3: TGTGCCAGCAGCCCCCTCCGGGGGGACGCCTACGAGCAGTACTTC.